One sample yielded the 29 T cell receptor beta chains listed below, sequenced in a study of cytomegalovirus exposure and HLA in healthy donors. 60 Vbeta and 13 Jbeta primers were used in PCR. Profiled with immunoSEQ multiplex PCR; TCRdb holds only in-frame clones, not every one. Here the sample spans under 250,000 clones, over 60% being singletons. The sequenced sample was PBMCs. Receptors originate from a male donor in good health and CMV-seronegative.

This clone has just a few counts. Other DNA sequences in this sample translate to the same CDR3. V and J are TRBV25-1 and TRBJ2-2; TRBD1 agrees at 8 bases. V was pared by 3 bases and J by 7 bases, with 7 bases of the junction left unmatched. Looked up from germline, CDR1 is MGHDK and CDR2 is SYGVNS. The CDR3 contains 15 residues. The CDR3 loop reads CASSDLDRVGGELFF. For the CDR3, the DNA is TGTGCCAGCAGTGATTTGGACAGGGTAGGCGGGGAGCTGTTTTTT.

The chain joins TRBV19 to TRBJ2-7; 7 bases line up with TRBD1. Trimming cost V 2 bases and J 2 bases; bases outside gene matches: 6. This CDR3 has 15 residues. Germline CDR1 and CDR2: LNHDA and SQIVND (reference sequence). The CDR3 DNA reads TGTGCCAGTAGTATAAGGGGGCAAGACGCCTACGAGCAGTACTTC. It translates to CASSIRGQDAYEQYF. The full variable domain, in which reference TRBV19 and TRBJ2-7 provide the parts outside the CDR3, is DGGITQSPKYLFRKEGQNVTLSCEQNLNHDAMYWYRQDPGQGLRLIYYSQIVNDFQKGDIAEGYSVSREKKESFPLTVTSAQKNPTAFYLCASSIRGQDAYEQYFGPGTRLTVT.

DNA for the CDR3: TGTGCCAGCAGCTTAGGACAGGGCTCTGGAAACACCATATATTTT. It specifies CASSLGQGSGNTIYF. The chain employs TRBV7-6 and TRBJ1-3; TRBD1 agrees at 7 bases. Germline trimming cut 1 base from V and 0 bases from J; bases unmatched to any gene: 0. Germline V lookup: CDR1 SGHVS, CDR2 FNYEAQ. This CDR3 has 15 amino acids.

There are a few counts of this clone. The gene calls are TRBV4-1 and TRBJ1-6, with TRBD1 matching 11 bases. The CDR3 covers 18 residues. Trimming removed 1 base from V and 6 bases from J; junction bases left unmatched: 8. Germline CDR1 reads MGHRA; CDR2 reads YSYEKL. This chain's CDR3 is CASSQGEGTGGSNSPLHF. The DNA of the CDR3 is TGCGCCAGCAGCCAAGGAGAAGGGACAGGGGGTTCTAATTCACCCCTCCACTTT.

The chain uses TRBV6-5 and TRBJ1-1, with 7 positions matching TRBD1. The V segment lost 2 bases and the J segment 4 bases; nucleotides outside the gene matches: 4. CDR1 is MNHEY and CDR2 is SVGAGI in the germline V gene. This CDR3 is 14 amino acids long. This CDR3 is CASSYKRGLTEAFF. CDR3 coding DNA: TGTGCCAGCAGTTACAAGAGGGGGCTCACTGAAGCTTTCTTT.

Only one count was recorded for this clone. The chain is built from TRBV6-4 and TRBJ2-1, with 12 bases aligning to TRBD1. The CDR3 runs 15 residues. Per the germline V gene, CDR1 is MRHNA and CDR2 is SNTAGT. The junction had 5 bases not matched to a gene; V was cut back by 2 bases and J by 9 bases. The CDR3 reads CASSDRDRGPGEQFF. CDR3 DNA sequence: TGTGCCAGCAGTGACCGGGACAGGGGGCCCGGTGAGCAGTTCTTC.

The V call is TRBV9, the J call TRBJ2-1, with 7 nucleotides matching TRBD1. The CDR3 contains 15 residues. Trimming took 5 bases from V and 5 from J; bases not matched to a gene: 10. CDR1 SGDLS and CDR2 YYNGEE come from the germline V gene. CDR3 sequence reads: CASSDRVGENNEQFF. As DNA, the CDR3 is TGTGCCAGCAGTGACAGGGTTGGCGAAAACAATGAGCAGTTCTTC.

The rearrangement uses TRBV6-6 and TRBJ2-1; D possibly corresponds to TRBD1 (6 bases). Germline V gene sequence: CDR1 MNHNY, CDR2 SVGAGI (reference sequence). V was cut by 2 bases and J by 4 bases, with 15 bases left in between. CDR3 length equals 16 residues. The CDR3 DNA follows: TGTGCCAGCAGTTACGCAGGGGCCTCCCCTTACAATGAGCAGTTCTTC. This translates into CASSYAGASPYNEQFF.

The V call is TRBV5-5, the J call TRBJ2-1, with D maybe TRBD2 (6 bases). This CDR3 spans 14 amino acids. CDR1 is SGHKS, CDR2 YYEKEE, per germline (reference sequence). V was clipped by 7 bases and J by 7 bases, with 18 bases between them. As DNA, the CDR3 is TGTGCCAGCGCTCCAGGGATAGCGGAGAATGAGCAGTTCTTC. Its protein is CASAPGIAENEQFF.

V usage is TRBV7-9 and J usage is TRBJ1-5; 8 bases map to TRBD1. Germline CDR1 is SEHNR and CDR2 is FQNEAQ (reference sequence). CDR3 size: 15 residues. The trim removed 5 bases at V and 1 base at J, leaving 4 bases unmatched. This chain's CDR3 is CASSLWTGSNQPQHF. In DNA form, the CDR3 reads TGTGCCAGCAGCCTATGGACAGGGAGCAATCAGCCCCAGCATTTT.

This chain uses TRBV6-4 with TRBJ2-7; 7 nucleotides align to TRBD1. CDR3 length: 13 residues. Germline V gene lookup returns CDR1 MRHNA and CDR2 SNTAGT. Germline trimming cut 6 bases from V and 0 bases from J; bases unmatched to any gene: 2. The CDR3, as DNA: TGTGCCAGCAGGACAGGGAACTCCTACGAGCAGTACTTC. This encodes CASRTGNSYEQYF.

V usage is TRBV28 and J usage is TRBJ2-7; D unclear. Germline V gene data show CDR1 as MDHEN and CDR2 as SYDVKM. This CDR3 has 13 residues. V shed 4 bases and J shed 3 bases, with 10 bases lying between them. This CDR3 is CASSYSTGYEQYF. In DNA form, the CDR3 reads TGTGCCAGCAGTTACTCGACGGGCTACGAGCAGTACTTC.

In this sample, this clone turned up many times. This chain joins TRBV28 and TRBJ2-7; 7 positions agree with TRBD1. The CDR3 covers 15 residues. V was clipped by 1 base and J by 2 bases; unmatched bases: 5. CDR1 is MDHEN, CDR2 SYDVKM, per germline. Written as DNA, the CDR3 is TGTGCCAGCAGTTTATCCCCCGACAGGGCCTACGAGCAGTACTTC. It specifies CASSLSPDRAYEQYF.

The rearrangement links TRBV5-1 to TRBJ1-4; 9 bases are a match to TRBD1. With 4 bases clipped from V and 6 bases from J, the junction kept 10 bases outside the gene matches. The length of the CDR3 is 16 residues. Germline loops: CDR1 SGHRS, CDR2 YFSETQ. The CDR3 here is CASSPGTGIKDEKLFF. CDR3 DNA sequence: TGCGCCAGCAGCCCCGGGACAGGGATAAAGGATGAAAAACTGTTTTTT.

The gene calls are TRBV4-3 and TRBJ2-2; 7 nucleotides align to TRBD1. This CDR3 region has 15 residues. Trimming cost V 7 bases and J 5 bases; bases outside gene matches: 10. Germline CDR1 is LGHNA and CDR2 is YSLEER. DNA for the CDR3: TGCGCCAGCACACCGACAGGGCTAGGTACCGGGGAGCTGTTTTTT. This translates into CASTPTGLGTGELFF.

The V and J genes are TRBV5-4 and TRBJ1-1; D gene ambiguous. V was trimmed by 3 bases and J by 0 bases, leaving 6 bases between them. The CDR3 is 13 residues long. CDR1 is SGHNT and CDR2 is YYREEE in the germline V gene (reference sequence). The CDR3 sequence is CASSWLLNTEAFF. In nucleotides, the CDR3 is TGTGCCAGCAGCTGGCTGTTGAACACTGAAGCTTTCTTT. The complete variable domain, with remaining parts taken from reference TRBV5-4 and TRBJ1-1, reads ETGVTQSPTHLIKTRGQQVTLRCSSQSGHNTVSWYQQALGQGPQFIFQYYREEENGRGNFPPRFSGLQFPNYSSELNVNALELDDSALYLCASSWLLNTEAFFGQGTRLTVV.

The chain carries TRBV18 and TRBJ1-5; 7 nucleotides align to TRBD1. This CDR3 has 13 residues. The junction had 3 bases not matched to a gene; V was cut back by 6 bases and J by 4 bases. The germline gives CDR1 KGHSH, CDR2 LQKENI. In DNA, the CDR3 is TGTGCCAGCTCTGACAGGGTTAATCAGCCCCAGCATTTT. Translated, it gives CASSDRVNQPQHF.

The table lists this clone with a count of one. The rearrangement links TRBV7-2 to TRBJ2-3, with D possibly being TRBD2 (6 bases). The CDR3 length is 14 residues. Trimming stripped 7 bases from V and 2 bases from J, with 13 bases between. Looked up from germline, CDR1 is SGHTA and CDR2 is FQGNSA. The CDR3 sequence is CASITPGVTDTQYF. The CDR3 bases are TGTGCCAGCATCACGCCGGGGGTCACAGATACGCAGTATTTT.

The chain is built from TRBV6-5 and TRBJ1-1; maybe TRBD1 (5 bases). Per germline, CDR1 MNHEY and CDR2 SVGAGI. The CDR3 is made up of 13 amino acids. Trimming left V 5 bases short and J 6 bases short, with 13 bases between. The CDR3 DNA reads as TGTGCCAGCAGTCCATGGCGGGGGTCTGAAGCTTTCTTT. Residues: CASSPWRGSEAFF.

The V gene is TRBV9, the J gene TRBJ2-2, with TRBD2 matching 12 bases. The V gene end was trimmed by 4 bases and the J gene end by 5 bases; junction bases not matched to a gene: 3. There are 15 residues in the CDR3. The germline CDR1 and CDR2 sequences are SGDLS and YYNGEE. CDR3 sequence reads: CASSPGTSGTGELFF. The CDR3 DNA follows: TGTGCCAGCAGCCCCGGGACTAGCGGGACCGGGGAGCTGTTTTTT.

Regarding this clone: An end of the junction differs from the germline gene, which may be a read error. The sample holds other DNA sequences that translate to the same CDR3. This rearrangement joins TRBV6-5 to TRBJ2-7; tentatively, D is TRBD1 (6 bases). CDR3 length: 16 amino acids. Germline V gene lookup returns CDR1 MNHEY and CDR2 SVGAGI. The CDR3 DNA reads TGTGCTAGCAGTTACCAACAGGGTACTGTGTACTACGAGCAGTACTTC. Translating gives CASSYQQGTVYYEQYF.

The rearrangement joins TRBV7-9 to TRBJ1-4, with D unclear. The germline V and J ends were trimmed by 8 bases and 8 bases, with 12 bases remaining between them. The CDR3 loop spans 12 amino acids. Germline V gene sequence: CDR1 SEHNR, CDR2 FQNEAQ (reference sequence). The CDR3 is CASAGSGEKLFF. In DNA form, the CDR3 reads TGTGCCAGCGCGGGGTCGGGGGAAAAACTGTTTTTT. The full variable domain, in which reference TRBV7-9 and TRBJ1-4 provide the parts outside the CDR3, is DTGVSQNPRHKITKRGQNVTFRCDPISEHNRLYWYRQTLGQGPEFLTYFQNEAQLEKSRLLSDRFSAERPKGSFSTLEIQRTEQGDSAMYLCASAGSGEKLFFGSGTQLSVL.

There are many counts of this clone. The chain has TRBV12-2 and TRBJ2-7; the table calls TRBD2, which could not be checked here. TRBV12-2 is termed a pseudogene. This CDR3 comprises 17 residues. In DNA, the CDR3 is TGTGCAAGTCGCTTAGCGCTCATCCTAGCGGACACCTACGAGCAGTACTTC. Translation gives CASRLALILADTYEQYF.

CDR3 residues: CASSLVAAFNTEAFF. The CDR3 DNA follows: TGCGCCAGCAGCTTGGTAGCAGCTTTTAACACTGAAGCTTTCTTT. The rearrangement uses TRBV5-1 and TRBJ1-1; no reliable D call. Germline loops: CDR1 SGHRS, CDR2 YFSETQ. V was pared by 0 bases and J by 2 bases, with 11 bases between. This CDR3 comprises 15 residues.

This clone was seen once. This chain joins TRBV11-3 and TRBJ2-6; 9 bases align to TRBD1. This CDR3 region has 18 residues. Germline-derived CDR1 and CDR2 are SGHNT and YENEEA. V lost 1 base and J lost 2; bases outside the gene matches: 6. The CDR3 region is CASSLGFGQGTGANVLTF. The CDR3 DNA is TGTGCCAGCAGCTTAGGTTTTGGACAGGGGACTGGGGCCAACGTCCTGACTTTC.

The CDR3 region is CASSEFKNRGVETQYF. The CDR3 DNA reads as TGTGCCAGCAGTGAATTCAAGAACAGGGGAGTGGAGACCCAGTACTTC. This sequence joins TRBV25-1 and TRBJ2-5; TRBD1 matches at 7 bases. CDR1 is MGHDK, CDR2 SYGVNS, per germline. The CDR3 consists of 16 residues. After removal of 1 base from V and 5 bases from J, the junction contained 10 bases not matched to a gene.

The chain uses TRBV18 and TRBJ1-4, with a possible D match to TRBD1 (5 bases). Germline CDR1 KGHSH, CDR2 LQKENI. V lost 5 bases and J lost 5, with 12 bases in between. The CDR3 loop spans 14 amino acids. CDR3 sequence (DNA): TGTGCCAGCTCATCCGGGGGAACCAATGAAAAACTGTTTTTT. Residues: CASSSGGTNEKLFF.

The chain employs TRBV9 and TRBJ2-7; 13 bases fit TRBD2. CDR1 SGDLS and CDR2 YYNGEE come from the germline V gene. The CDR3 sequence is 15 residues long. V dropped 0 bases and J dropped 7; count of bases not matched to a gene: 4. As DNA, the CDR3 is TGTGCCAGCAGCGTAGACGGACTAGCGGGAGATGAGCAGTACTTC. Amino acid sequence: CASSVDGLAGDEQYF.

The chain carries TRBV29-1 and TRBJ1-5; TRBD1 matches 7 bases. The V segment lost 6 bases and the J segment 4 bases; nucleotides outside the gene matches: 9. Germline V lookup: CDR1 SQVTM, CDR2 ANQGSEA. This CDR3 comprises 14 residues. The CDR3 sequence: CSVQTTGVNQPQHF. Written as DNA, the CDR3 is TGCAGCGTCCAAACTACAGGGGTTAATCAGCCCCAGCATTTT. The full variable domain, with the rest looked up from reference TRBV29-1 and TRBJ1-5, is SAVISQKPSRDICQRGTSLTIQCQVDSQVTMMFWYRQQPGQSLTLIATANQGSEATYESGFVIDKFPISRPNLTFSTLTVSNMSPEDSSIYLCSVQTTGVNQPQHFGDGTRLSIL.